The rows below give T cell receptor beta chains drawn from one sample of a study of neurological immune-mediated disorders. One entry per CDR3 protein, called by TCRdb with MiXCR from the 5' RACE reads. The sample includes about 30,000 distinct CDR3 sequences, around 14% of them seen just once. The sequenced sample consisted of PBMCs. The receptors here all came from a man between 65 and 79 years old in good health. The CDR3 runs from the conserved cysteine through the conserved F or W. The D gene is left open where the match is weak. Size is omitted from some rows. Given values are once, few, many or a class for expanded clones.

J gene	clone size	D gene	V gene	CDR3 DNA	CDR3 protein
TRBJ1-1	many	.	TRBV5-6	TGTGCCAGCAGCTTCGGAGACAGGCGCCCTGAAGCTTTCTTT	CASSFGDRRPEAFF
TRBJ2-2	few	.	TRBV7-2	TGTGCCAGCAGCTTAAAAGGGAAAGGGACCGGGGAGCTGTTTTTT	CASSLKGKGTGELFF
TRBJ1-3	many	TRBD1	TRBV7-9	TGTGCCAGCAGCCGCAGGGGGCTGGGTGGAAACACCATATATTTT	CASSRRGLGGNTIYF
TRBJ2-1	.	.	TRBV5-1	TGCGCCAGCAGCGGGGAACACAATGAGCAGTTCTTC	CASSGEHNEQFF
TRBJ2-7	many	.	TRBV6-2/TRBV6-3	TGTGCCAGCATGACAGATACCTACGAGCAGTACTTC	CASMTDTYEQYF
TRBJ1-4	many	.	TRBV29-1	TGCAGCGCGGGGTCAAATGAAAAACTGTTTTTT	CSAGSNEKLFF
TRBJ1-2	many	TRBD1	TRBV18	TGTGCCAGCTCAAACATGAGCCGGACAGGGGACTATGGCTACACCTTC	CASSNMSRTGDYGYTF
TRBJ2-5	many	.	TRBV7-9	TGTGCCAGCAGCTCTCGATCTGCAGGGGCAGAAGAGACCCAGTACTTC	CASSSRSAGAEETQYF
TRBJ1-1	many	TRBD1	TRBV7-9	TGTGCCAGCAGCCCCGGGACAGGGGGCTATGACACTGAAGCTTTCTTT	CASSPGTGGYDTEAFF
TRBJ1-1	few	.	TRBV6-2/TRBV6-3	TGTGCCAGCAGTTTGGTGGCCCCCGCTACCTCTGAAGCTTTCTTT	CASSLVAPATSEAFF
TRBJ2-7	many	TRBD2	TRBV7-2	TGTGCCAGCAGCGGACTAGCGGGCGCCGAAGGAGGCGAGCAGTACTTC	CASSGLAGAEGGEQYF
TRBJ1-1	many	.	TRBV10-3	TGTGCCATCAGTGTTACGGGAATGAACACTGAAGCTTTCTTT	CAISVTGMNTEAFF
TRBJ1-1	many	.	TRBV30	TGTGCCTGGAGACCCACAGAGTACACTGAAGCTTTCTTT	CAWRPTEYTEAFF
TRBJ2-7	many	.	TRBV12-3/TRBV12-4	TGTGCCAGCAGCCGTCCTGACAGGTCCGTTCACGAGCAGTACTTC	CASSRPDRSVHEQYF
TRBJ2-2	many	.	TRBV4-3	TGCGCCAGCAGCCAAGAAGGGACTTGGAACACCGGGGAGCTGTTTTTT	CASSQEGTWNTGELFF
TRBJ2-1	many	TRBD2	TRBV4-1	TGCGCCAGCAGCGGGAGGGCCGGGGTCCCGGGACTGAACTACAATGAGCAGTTCTTC	CASSGRAGVPGLNYNEQFF
TRBJ1-6	many	TRBD1	TRBV5-1	TGCGCCAGCAGCCAGGGGGCGGGTAATTCACCCCTCCACTTT	CASSQGAGNSPLHF
TRBJ2-7	.	.	TRBV20-1	TGCAGTGCTAGAGGGCCTCCCCGACCCGTACGCCCCTACGAGCAGTACTTC	CSARGPPRPVRPYEQYF
TRBJ2-3	many	.	TRBV7-9	TGTGCCAGCAGCTTAGAAGCGGATACGCAGTATTTT	CASSLEADTQYF
TRBJ2-3	many	.	TRBV11-3	TGTGCCAGCAGCTGGGACGGTATCAGAAATACGCAGTATTTT	CASSWDGIRNTQYF
TRBJ1-2	.	TRBD1	TRBV5-1	TGCGTCAGCAGCTATGGACAGGGGCGGGGTGGCTACACCTTC	CVSSYGQGRGGYTF
TRBJ2-1	many	TRBD2	TRBV7-8	TGTGCCAGCAGCTACCTAGCGGGGGGGCAGTACAATGAGCAGTTCTTC	CASSYLAGGQYNEQFF
TRBJ1-1	many	.	TRBV5-5	TGTGCCAGCAGCTTGTCCAAGGACACTGAAGCTTTCTTT	CASSLSKDTEAFF
TRBJ2-7	once	.	TRBV7-6	TGTGCCAGCAGCTCGTCTCAGGGGGGTGACTCCTACGAGCAGTACTTC	CASSSSQGGDSYEQYF
TRBJ2-6	.	.	TRBV2	TGTGCCAGCAGGGACTTAGGCTTAAGCTCTGGGGCCAACGTCCTGACTTTC	CASRDLGLSSGANVLTF
TRBJ2-7	many	.	TRBV7-6	TGTGCCAGCAGCTTAGTCTTCCAGGGGTGGTCGGCCGAGCAGTACTTC	CASSLVFQGWSAEQYF
TRBJ2-1	many	.	TRBV7-2	TGTGCCAGCGCCCGGGGCAGGGTCAATGAGCAGTTCTTC	CASARGRVNEQFF
TRBJ1-1	.	TRBD1	TRBV5-1	TGCGCCAGCCTTGCCGGGACAGGTAACACTGAAGCTTTCTTT	CASLAGTGNTEAFF
TRBJ1-1	.	.	TRBV6-2/TRBV6-3	TGTGCCAGCAGTTACTCTTATAGACGCCGGGTTGTAGGGGCTTTCTTT	CASSYSYRRRVVGAFF
TRBJ1-2	many	.	TRBV20-1	TGCAGTGCTATAGCAGGGGTTAACTATGGCTACACCTTC	CSAIAGVNYGYTF
TRBJ1-2	many	.	TRBV29-1	TGCAGCGCCACGCTGGGAGGGGTCTATGGCTACACCTTC	CSATLGGVYGYTF
TRBJ2-7	.	TRBD2	TRBV5-1	TGCGCCAGCAGCTTGGGGACTAGCGGGGAGTACGAGCAGTACTTC	CASSLGTSGEYEQYF
TRBJ1-5	many	TRBD1	TRBV3-1	TGTGCCAGCAGCCAGACAGGGGGCAATCAGCCCCAGCATTTT	CASSQTGGNQPQHF
TRBJ2-3	.	.	TRBV6-2/TRBV6-3	TGTGCCAGTAGTTACCCAGACGGGACATGGGCAGATACGCAGTATTTT	CASSYPDGTWADTQYF
TRBJ1-6	many	.	TRBV20-1	TGCAGTGCGTCCATAGTCCAACCAGATTCACCCCTCCACTTT	CSASIVQPDSPLHF
TRBJ1-4	.	TRBD1	TRBV5-1	TGCGCCAGCAGAGGGGGACAGGGCCTTCGAAATGAAAAACTGTTTTTT	CASRGGQGLRNEKLFF
TRBJ2-1	many	TRBD2	TRBV12-3/TRBV12-4	TGTGCCAGCAGTCTAACGACTAGCGGGTTGACGAATGAGCAGTTCTTC	CASSLTTSGLTNEQFF
TRBJ1-3	many	TRBD1	TRBV6-6	TGTGCCAGCAGTTACTCAATTAGACAGGGGGAAGGGCACACCATATATTTT	CASSYSIRQGEGHTIYF
TRBJ2-7	many	.	TRBV7-8	TGTGCCAGCAGCACCCGGGAACAAGATTACGAGCAGTACTTC	CASSTREQDYEQYF
TRBJ1-5	many	.	TRBV9	TGTGCCAGCAGCGCGACAGGCGGTCAGCCCCAGCATTTT	CASSATGGQPQHF
TRBJ1-1	many	TRBD1	TRBV10-3	TGTGCCATCAGTGAGGGACAGGGGGCCTCTGAAGCTTTCTTT	CAISEGQGASEAFF
TRBJ2-2	many	.	TRBV6-5	TGTGCCAGCAGGCGACCCGGACAGCCAAACACCGGGGAGCTGTTTTTT	CASRRPGQPNTGELFF
TRBJ1-2	many	.	TRBV20-1	TGCAGTGCTACCTTCCTCGCCAGGGCGGACTATGGCTACACCTTC	CSATFLARADYGYTF
TRBJ2-7	few	.	TRBV20-1	TGCAGTGCTAGAGAGTCGGGGACAATCGACGAGCAGTACTTC	CSARESGTIDEQYF
TRBJ1-2	many	.	TRBV20-1	TGCAGTGCCCTCGACTACGGAGGGGCCTTTAACTATGGCTACACCTTC	CSALDYGGAFNYGYTF
TRBJ1-5	many	.	TRBV15	TGTGCCACCAGCAGACAGTTTAGCAATCAGCCCCAGCATTTT	CATSRQFSNQPQHF
TRBJ2-6	.	.	TRBV7-3	TGTGCCAGCAGCTTAGCAGGAGGGGCCCCTGGGGCCAACGTCCTGACTTTC	CASSLAGGAPGANVLTF
TRBJ1-1	many	TRBD1	TRBV7-2	TGTGCCAGCAGTTTAGGGGGACAGGGTCTTTTCGCTGAAGCTTTCTTT	CASSLGGQGLFAEAFF
TRBJ2-2	many	TRBD1	TRBV4-1	TGCGCCAGCAGCCCCAGCCGGCGGACAGGGAACACCGGGGAGCTGTTTTTT	CASSPSRRTGNTGELFF